The 13 T cell receptor beta chains reported below all come from one sample, sequenced in a study of response to subunit inactivated influenza vaccine. TCRdb passed the RT-PCR reads through MiXCR, listing each CDR3 protein once. The repertoire holds approximately 300,000 distinct CDR3 sequences, with around 22% as singletons. The input for sequencing was PBMCs from blood, taken about 20 months after vaccination. These receptors all come from a man aged 50-75 years who received an inactivated influenza vaccine.

V gene TRBV6-1 combines with J gene TRBJ2-7; 7 positions match TRBD1. The CDR3 contains 14 residues. V lost 5 bases to trimming and J lost 6 bases; unmatched junction nucleotides: 10. The germline V gene has CDR1 MNHNS and CDR2 SASEGT. CDR3 nucleotide sequence: TGTGCCAGCAGTCCGTCGACAGGGAACCCCGAGCAGTACTTC. It yields the protein CASSPSTGNPEQYF.

This clonotype turned up a few times. The chain uses TRBV6-5 and TRBJ1-6, with 8 positions matching TRBD1. After removal of 4 bases from V and 2 bases from J, the junction contained 4 bases not matched to a gene. Germline CDR1 and CDR2: MNHEY and SVGAGI. The CDR3 length is 16 residues. CDR3 DNA: TGTGCCAGCAGTTCCCAGGGGGCCGCCTATAATTCACCCCTCCACTTT. It yields the protein CASSSQGAAYNSPLHF.

The chain has TRBV4-3 and TRBJ1-2; D remains ambiguous. The CDR3 totals 16 residues. Trimming removed 4 bases from V and 2 bases from J, with 17 bases in between. CDR1 is LGHNA, CDR2 YSLEER, per germline. This chain's CDR3 is CASSPGRNTQNYGYTF. The CDR3 DNA follows: TGCGCCAGCAGCCCCGGTCGGAACACGCAAAACTATGGCTACACCTTC.

This clonotype was seen a handful of times. The chain combines TRBV11-1 with TRBJ2-7; D might be TRBD1 (5 bases). V lost 5 bases to trimming and J lost 4 bases, with 9 bases between them. The CDR3 is made up of 12 amino acids. Per germline, CDR1 SGHAT and CDR2 FQDESV (reference sequence). CDR3: CASSETVYEQYF. The CDR3 DNA reads as TGTGCCAGCAGCGAGACAGTTTACGAGCAGTACTTC.

The chain uses TRBV29-1 and TRBJ2-1; unclear D gene. V lost 4 bases, J lost 7 bases, and 14 bases lay in between. The CDR3 contains 13 residues. Germline V gene data show CDR1 as SQVTM and CDR2 as ANQGSEA. CDR3 DNA sequence: TGCAGCGTTGGCCTTGCTAGGTGGAATGAGCAGTTCTTC. Translating it yields CSVGLARWNEQFF.

This clonotype has only a few counts. V is TRBV7-9 and J is TRBJ1-1, with a weak D call TRBD1 (6 bases). Germline V gene lookup returns CDR1 SEHNR and CDR2 FQNEAQ (reference sequence). Trimming shortened V by 1 base and J by 1 base, and 10 bases separated the two germline ends. CDR3 size: 15 residues. CDR3 nucleotides: TGTGCCAGCAGCTTAGTGGCAGGGGAGAACACTGAAGCTTTCTTT. Encoded protein: CASSLVAGENTEAFF.

This clonotype was recorded at least ten times. The chain has TRBV3-1 and TRBJ1-5; 7 bases line up with TRBD1. CDR3 length: 15 amino acids. The germline V gene has CDR1 LGHDT and CDR2 YNNKEL (reference sequence). V was pared by 2 bases and J by 2 bases, with 3 bases of the junction left unmatched. CDR3 residues: CASSQSGTGNQPQHF. CDR3 coding DNA: TGTGCCAGCAGCCAATCCGGGACAGGCAATCAGCCCCAGCATTTT. The entire variable domain, with the rest obtained from reference TRBV3-1 and TRBJ1-5, is as follows: DTAVSQTPKYLVTQMGNDKSIKCEQNLGHDTMYWYKQDSKKFLKIMFSYNNKELIINETVPNRFSPKSPDKAHLNLHINSLELGDSAVYFCASSQSGTGNQPQHFGDGTRLSIL.

The rearrangement links TRBV18 to TRBJ2-1; 7 nucleotides align to TRBD2. The CDR3 contains 17 residues. The germline gives CDR1 KGHSH, CDR2 LQKENI. V shed 6 bases and J 9 bases; nucleotides not matched to a gene: 20. CDR3 sequence reads: CASSARARAGSSVEQFF. Here the CDR3 DNA reads TGTGCCAGCTCCGCCCGGGCTCGAGCGGGAAGCAGTGTTGAGCAGTTCTTC.

The chain employs TRBV28 and TRBJ1-6; no definite D call. Trimming pared 1 base from V and 15 bases from J, leaving 10 bases between. Germline CDR1 is MDHEN and CDR2 is SYDVKM. This CDR3 has 12 amino acids. The CDR3 sequence is CASSLYGSLLHF. The CDR3, as DNA: TGTGCCAGCAGTTTATACGGGTCGCTCCTCCACTTT.

This clonotype was seen only a few times. The V call is TRBV15, the J call TRBJ1-5; D is unclear. The CDR3 contains 15 residues. V lost 6 bases to trimming and J lost 1 base, with 13 bases between them. Looked up from germline, CDR1 is LNHNV and CDR2 is YYDKDF (reference sequence). The CDR3 DNA sequence: TGTGCCACCAGTTTGTCCCTAGGGAGCAATCAGCCCCAGCATTTT. It yields the protein CATSLSLGSNQPQHF.

The rearrangement joins TRBV6-1 to TRBJ1-1, with TRBD1 matching over 10 bases. With V trimmed by 5 bases and J by 4 bases, 4 bases remained unmatched. Germline CDR1 reads MNHNS; CDR2 reads SASEGT. This CDR3 is 14 amino acids long. Written as DNA, the CDR3 is TGTGCCAGCAGTACCCGGGACAGGGGCACTGAAGCTTTCTTT. This sequence encodes CASSTRDRGTEAFF.

This chain uses TRBV2 with TRBJ2-1; the D gene could be TRBD1 or TRBD2 (6 bases each). Germline assignment: CDR1 SNHLY and CDR2 FYNNEI. V was shortened by 7 bases and J by 8 bases, with 15 bases between the two germline ends. The CDR3 is 13 residues long. CDR3 loop: CASKTGAWDEQFF. The CDR3 DNA reads as TGTGCCAGCAAGACGGGGGCTTGGGATGAGCAGTTCTTC.

This clonotype has more than one count but fewer than ten. The chain uses TRBV10-2 and TRBJ2-4, with D uncertain. Per the germline V gene, CDR1 is WSHSY and CDR2 is SAAADI. V shed 2 bases and J shed 7 bases, with 18 bases lying between them. CDR3 size: 16 residues. The CDR3 nucleotides are TGCGCCAGCAGTGAGGTCTTTTACGCAGCGAGGAACATTCAGTACTTC. It encodes CASSEVFYAARNIQYF.